A selection of T cell receptor beta chains follows, all from one sample in a study of OX40 agonist ivuxolimab in advanced cancers. Using immunoSEQ multiplex PCR, the repertoire was profiled, and TCRdb retains in-frame clones only, with some absent. The table has about 72,000 clones, over 75% seen once; the top ten hold 5%. Source: CD4+ or CD8+ T cells sorted from blood, taken in a trial of the OX40 agonist ivuxolimab. These receptors all come from an adult with an advanced solid tumor such as melanoma, head and neck, liver or kidney cancer. Each CDR3 is given without its conserved first and last residue. The D gene is left open where the match is weak.

- | TRBV19 | ASRIDRGTTEAF
- | TRBV7-2 | ASSPYSNQPQH
- | TRBV6-5 | ASSYSGASQPQH
TRBD1 | TRBV6-1 | ASSRGTGQYNEQF
- | TRBV11-3 | ASSLVQANTGELF
- | TRBV23-1 | ASSPTGQPVHFEQY
- | TRBV19 | ASSSINRDLPVRT
- | TRBV7-9 | AAKLGTDHGYT
- | TRBV5-1 | ASSFSGLDTDTQY
- | TRBV28 | ATSGEAGNEQF
- | TRBV9 | ASSVDPNSNQPQH
- | TRBV7-2 | ASSLDNYGYT
- | TRBV11-2 | ASSLSIDQY
TRBD1 | TRBV5-6 | ASSVRDRNTGELF
- | TRBV5-4 | ASSLRHPQH
- | TRBV7-2 | ASRKGDANTGELF
TRBD1 | TRBV19 | ASSNRDRGLGGYT
- | TRBV5-5 | ASSLNGDSRGEKLF
TRBD1 | TRBV13 | ASSLGQGAATNEKLF
- | TRBV5-1 | ASSYTDTQY
TRBD1 | TRBV5-1 | ASSFDPTGSNTEAF
- | TRBV7-8 | ASSTAPGDYGYT
TRBD1 | TRBV30 | AWATGGLREQY
- | TRBV30 | AWSIRDGQNIQY
TRBD1 | TRBV29-1 | SVQQGTQETQY
TRBD1 | TRBV7-2 | ASSSYRGEQY
- | TRBV9 | ASSVGPGTDTQY
- | TRBV11-2 | ASEERFSYNEQF
TRBD1 | TRBV19 | ASSLKDRDYEQY
TRBD2 | TRBV10-2 | ASRTSGGEETQY
- | TRBV13 | ASSLGQQNTEAF
TRBD2 | TRBV9 | ANAGGATDTQY
TRBD2 | TRBV5-4 | ASSLELAGGPETQY
- | TRBV5-1 | ASSLGGGGGNTIY
- | TRBV18 | ASQGDGNQPQH
- | TRBV6-4 | ASSVQAHTDTQY
- | TRBV6-1 | ASSDSPMNTEAF
- | TRBV19 | ASSYTRTIY
- | TRBV30 | AWSVYGDNTQY
- | TRBV5-1 | ASSLRKETEAF
TRBD1 | TRBV15 | ATSRGQGYNEQF
TRBD2 | TRBV19 | ASSETSGADTQY
- | TRBV6-6 | ASHYGITEAF
TRBD2 | TRBV11-3 | ASSLTASGGIITYNEQF
- | TRBV6-5 | ASSAGFTGNTEAF
- | TRBV5-8 | ASSEDSYGYT
- | TRBV28 | ASSLQGSQAYEQY
TRBD1 | TRBV19 | ASSKQTGMMNTEAF
TRBD2 | TRBV4-3 | ASSQENGGSEEDTQY
TRBD1 | TRBV5-1 | ASSLRGQDEQY
- | TRBV28 | ASSTYDEEHEKLF